This is a list of T cell receptor beta chains from one sample in a study of T cells after yellow fever vaccination. In TCRdb, the 5' RACE reads were re-called with MiXCR into one record per CDR3 protein. The table has a few hundred thousand distinct CDR3 sequences, roughly 5.2% seen once. The sample consisted of CD4+ T cells sorted from PBMCs, taken on the day of the yellow fever booster vaccination. The receptors were gathered from a man aged 18 to 30 who received the YFV17D yellow fever vaccine. CDR3s include the opening cysteine and the closing phenylalanine or tryptophan. A D gene is named only where the DNA matches it firmly. Clone size appears in some rows only: once, few, many, or a class for an expanded clone.

J gene	clone size	V gene	D gene	CDR3 DNA	CDR3 protein
TRBJ2-3	many	TRBV11-2	-	TGTGCCAGCAGCTCCAGGACGGCCAGGGATACGCAGTATTTT	CASSSRTARDTQYF
TRBJ2-1	many	TRBV7-2	-	TGTGCCAGCAGCCCGGGGGTGACCGACAATGAGCAGTTCTTC	CASSPGVTDNEQFF
TRBJ2-2	many	TRBV18	-	TGTGCCAGCTCATCAAGGCGAGGGGAGAACACCGGGGAGCTGTTTTTT	CASSSRRGENTGELFF
TRBJ2-2	many	TRBV7-9	-	TGTGCCAGCAGCTTTCAGCATGGGTGGACCGGGGAGCTGTTTTTT	CASSFQHGWTGELFF
TRBJ1-1	few	TRBV18	-	TGTGCCAGCTCACCAGGGGAAATGAACACTGAAGCTTTCTTT	CASSPGEMNTEAFF
TRBJ2-3	few	TRBV5-4	TRBD1	TGTGCCAGCAGCTTGGATACAGGGGTCACAGATACGCAGTATTTT	CASSLDTGVTDTQYF
TRBJ2-4	-	TRBV29-1	-	TGCAGCGTTGCGTACGGGGGTAACATTCAGTACTTC	CSVAYGGNIQYF
TRBJ1-4	many	TRBV19	-	TGTGCCAGTAGTCCACAGGGATTGGGTAATGAAAAACTGTTTTTT	CASSPQGLGNEKLFF
TRBJ1-1	-	TRBV5-4	-	TGTGCCAGCAGCTTGGCGGGGGCGCGCAGCACTGAAGCTTTCTTT	CASSLAGARSTEAFF
TRBJ1-2	few	TRBV6-6	-	TGTGCCAGCAGCAAGCTACCCAAGCGGGGGACGGACTATGGCTACACCTTC	CASSKLPKRGTDYGYTF
TRBJ1-3	-	TRBV29-1	-	TGCAGCGTTGTAGCAGGAAACACCATATATTTT	CSVVAGNTIYF
TRBJ1-6	few	TRBV11-2	-	TGTGCCAGCAGCTTTCGGGAGAGCTCCTATAATTCACCCCTCCACTTT	CASSFRESSYNSPLHF
TRBJ1-4	few	TRBV6-5	-	TGTGCCAGCAGCCCGAACAGGGTTTGGAGTGAAAAACTGTTTTTT	CASSPNRVWSEKLFF
TRBJ2-5	-	TRBV7-9	-	TGTGCCAGCAGATCTCCTCAGGGGTTCGGAGAGACCCAGTACTTC	CASRSPQGFGETQYF
TRBJ2-5	few	TRBV5-1	TRBD2	TGCGCCAGCGACACCGGGAGGGGAGGTGGAGAGACCCAGTACTTC	CASDTGRGGGETQYF
TRBJ2-7	few	TRBV18	TRBD2	TGTGCCAGCTCACCTAGTACGGGGGGGCAACCCTACGAGCAGTACTTC	CASSPSTGGQPYEQYF
TRBJ2-5	many	TRBV15	-	TGTGCCACCAGCAGACAGGGGTTTGAAGAGACCCAGTACTTC	CATSRQGFEETQYF
TRBJ2-1	-	TRBV5-4	-	TGTGCCAGCAGCTTGCTCGGACAAGTGGGGTTCTTC	CASSLLGQVGFF
TRBJ1-4	-	TRBV12-3/TRBV12-4	-	TGTGCCAGCAGTTTACGCCCGAGTCTCATCGGTGAAAAACTGTTTTTT	CASSLRPSLIGEKLFF
TRBJ2-3	-	TRBV27	-	TGTGCCAGCAGTTCCCCTTACACAGATACGCAGTATTTT	CASSSPYTDTQYF